Detailed here is one T cell receptor (beta chain). Sequencing was performed with immunoSEQ multiplex PCR; in TCRdb, only in-frame clones are kept and a portion is missing. The table shows some 700,000 clones, with about 90% occurring only once. This sample was taken from a study of blood T cell repertoires in COVID-19. Germline CDR1 and CDR2: SEHNR and FQNEAQ (reference sequence). CDR3 length: 13 amino acids. The V and J ends lost 6 bases and 7 bases respectively, with 15 bases between them. V usage is TRBV7-9 and J usage is TRBJ1-2; weak D call: TRBD1 (5 bases). The TCR originated in a woman between 18 and 29 years old with acute or convalescent COVID-19. The sample comprised peripheral blood. In nucleotides, the CDR3 is TGTGCCAGCAGGCAGGAGGGGCTTGGTGGCTACACCTTC. It encodes CASRQEGLGGYTF.